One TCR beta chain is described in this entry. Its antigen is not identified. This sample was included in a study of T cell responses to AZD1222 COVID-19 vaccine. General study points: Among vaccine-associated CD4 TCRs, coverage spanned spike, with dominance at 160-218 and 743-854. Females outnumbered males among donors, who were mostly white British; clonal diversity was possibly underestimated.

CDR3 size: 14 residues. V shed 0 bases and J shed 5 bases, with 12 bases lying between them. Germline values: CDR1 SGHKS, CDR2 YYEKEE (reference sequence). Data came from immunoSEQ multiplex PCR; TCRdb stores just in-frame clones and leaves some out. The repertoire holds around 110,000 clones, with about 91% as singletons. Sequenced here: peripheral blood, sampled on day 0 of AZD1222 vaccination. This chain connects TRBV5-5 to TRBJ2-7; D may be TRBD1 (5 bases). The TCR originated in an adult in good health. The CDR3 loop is CASSLVPGIHEQYF. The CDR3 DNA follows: TGTGCCAGCAGCTTGGTTCCAGGGATTCACGAGCAGTACTTC. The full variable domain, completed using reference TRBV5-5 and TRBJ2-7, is DAGVTQSPTHLIKTRGQQVTLRCSPISGHKSVSWYQQVLGQGPQFIFQYYEKEERGRGNFPDRFSARQFPNYSSELNVNALLLGDSALYLCASSLVPGIHEQYFGPGTRLTVT.